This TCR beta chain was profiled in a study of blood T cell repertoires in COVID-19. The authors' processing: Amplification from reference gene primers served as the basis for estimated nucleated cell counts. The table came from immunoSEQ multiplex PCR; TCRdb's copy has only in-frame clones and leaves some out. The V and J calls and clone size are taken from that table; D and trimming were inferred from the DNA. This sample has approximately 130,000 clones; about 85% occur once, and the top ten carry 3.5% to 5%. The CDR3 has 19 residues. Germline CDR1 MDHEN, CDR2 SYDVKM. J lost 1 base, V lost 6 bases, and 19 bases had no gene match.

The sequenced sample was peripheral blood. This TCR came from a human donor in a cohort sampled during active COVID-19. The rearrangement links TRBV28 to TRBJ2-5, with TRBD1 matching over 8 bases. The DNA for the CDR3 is TGTGCCAGCAGGCAGGGACAGGTGAACTTAGGCCCGAGCCAAGAGACCCAGTACTTC. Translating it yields CASRQGQVNLGPSQETQYF.